The clone carrying this T cell receptor beta chain has a count of ten or more. The target antigen is unknown. CDR3 length: 15 amino acids. From germline, CDR1 is LGHNA and CDR2 YSLEER. V was pared by 0 bases and J by 1 base, with 8 bases between. The data were obtained in a study of molecular identifiers for immune sequencing clone quantification. Study-wide results and caveats: It was shown that clones above 20 RNA copies held over 99% of effector molecules, but under 1% in naive cells. Jurkat TCR RNA spiked in from one cell reportedly remained identifiable amid over 850,000 naive cells.

Previously published methods and listed TCR primers were used for the bulk TCR libraries. One entry per CDR3 protein results from TCRdb running MiXCR on the PCR reads. The sample has around 460,000 distinct CDR3 sequences; about 22% are singletons. The sample consisted of naive CD8+ T cells from blood, with Jurkat cell RNA spiked in. Subset defined: FACS-sorted CD8+CD4-CCR7+CD45RA+ naive T cells. The receptor was derived from a human donor in good health. Some libraries in this study had Jurkat cell RNA spiked in. The rearrangement links TRBV4-3 to TRBJ2-3; tentative D call: TRBD1 (7 bases). DNA for the CDR3: TGCGCCAGCAGCCAAGACAGGGGGGGCACAGATACGCAGTATTTT. It encodes CASSQDRGGTDTQYF.